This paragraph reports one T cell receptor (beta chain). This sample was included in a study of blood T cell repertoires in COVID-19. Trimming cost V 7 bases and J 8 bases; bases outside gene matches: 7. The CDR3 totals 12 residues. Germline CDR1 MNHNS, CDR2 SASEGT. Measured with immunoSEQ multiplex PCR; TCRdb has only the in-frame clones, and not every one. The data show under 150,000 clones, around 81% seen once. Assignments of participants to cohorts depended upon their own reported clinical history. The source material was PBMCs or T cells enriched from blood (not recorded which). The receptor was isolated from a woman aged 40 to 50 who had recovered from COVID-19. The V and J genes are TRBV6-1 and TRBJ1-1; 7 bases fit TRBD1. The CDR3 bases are TGTGCCAGCAAATCAGGGGGAATGGAAGCTTTCTTT. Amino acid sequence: CASKSGGMEAFF.